The clone carrying this T cell receptor (beta chain) was recorded at least ten times. This record comes from a study of molecular identifiers for immune sequencing clone quantification. J lost 1 base, V lost 4 bases, and 9 bases had no gene match. This CDR3 is 16 amino acids long. Germline V gene lookup returns CDR1 SGHDT and CDR2 YYEEEE. Methods described previously, with TCR primers listed, were used for bulk TCR libraries. Each CDR3 protein is one row after TCRdb ran MiXCR on the PCR reads. The sample lists 30,000 to 40,000 distinct CDR3 sequences; about 19% were seen once. Naive CD8 T cells, phenotype CD8+CD4-CCR7+CD45RA+, were sorted.

Sequenced sample: naive CD8+ T cells from blood, with Jurkat cell RNA spiked in. Subset given: FACS-sorted CD8+CD4-CCR7+CD45RA+ naive T cells. The J gene is TRBJ2-3, the V gene TRBV5-6; 7 bases match TRBD2. This TCR was sampled from a human donor in good health. Some libraries in this study had Jurkat cell RNA spiked in. The chain's CDR3 is CASSPWGGYRTDTQYF. For the CDR3, the DNA is TGTGCCAGCAGCCCGTGGGGGGGTTACCGCACAGATACGCAGTATTTT.